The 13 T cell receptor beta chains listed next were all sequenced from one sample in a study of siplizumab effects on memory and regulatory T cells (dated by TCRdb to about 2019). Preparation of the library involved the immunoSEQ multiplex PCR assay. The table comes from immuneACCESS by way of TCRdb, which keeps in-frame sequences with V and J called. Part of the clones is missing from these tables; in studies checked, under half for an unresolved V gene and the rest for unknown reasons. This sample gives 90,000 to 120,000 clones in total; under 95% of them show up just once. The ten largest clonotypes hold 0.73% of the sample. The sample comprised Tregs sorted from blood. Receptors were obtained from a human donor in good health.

The CDR3 nucleotides read TGTGCCAGTAGCCCGGGGACCACACGGGGTACGCAGTATTTT. Translating it yields CASSPGTTRGTQYF. V is TRBV19 and J is TRBJ2-3; D might be TRBD1 or TRBD2, each matching 5 bases. The V end lost 6 bases, the J end lost 8 bases, and 18 bases lay between the germline ends. CDR1 and CDR2 from the germline V gene are LNHDA and SQIVND (reference sequence). The CDR3 length is 14 residues.

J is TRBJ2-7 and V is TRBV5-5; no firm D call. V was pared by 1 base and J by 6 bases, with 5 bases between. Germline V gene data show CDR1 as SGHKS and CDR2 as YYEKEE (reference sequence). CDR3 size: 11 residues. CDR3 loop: CASSLLGEQYF. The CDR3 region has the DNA TGTGCCAGCAGCTTGTTGGGCGAGCAGTACTTC.

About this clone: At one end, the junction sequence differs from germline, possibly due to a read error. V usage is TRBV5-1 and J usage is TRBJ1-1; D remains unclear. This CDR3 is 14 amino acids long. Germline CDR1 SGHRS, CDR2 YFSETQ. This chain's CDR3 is CASSQLTANSEAFF. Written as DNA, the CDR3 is TGCGCCAGCAGCCAATTAACAGCGAACTCTGAAGCTTTCTTT.

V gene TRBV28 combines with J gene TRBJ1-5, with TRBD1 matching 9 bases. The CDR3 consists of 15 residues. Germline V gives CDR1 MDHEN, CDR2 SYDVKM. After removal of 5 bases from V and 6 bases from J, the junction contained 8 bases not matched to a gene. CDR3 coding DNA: TGTGCCAGCAGTGGTGGACAGGGGATCTCTCAGCCCCAGCATTTT. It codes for CASSGGQGISQPQHF.

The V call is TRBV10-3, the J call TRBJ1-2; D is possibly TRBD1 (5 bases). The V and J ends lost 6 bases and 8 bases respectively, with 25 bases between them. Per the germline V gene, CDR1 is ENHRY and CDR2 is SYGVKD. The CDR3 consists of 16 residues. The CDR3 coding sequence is TGTGCCATCAGACCCGTCCTTACCACACAGGTTCCGGGCTACACCTTC. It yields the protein CAIRPVLTTQVPGYTF.

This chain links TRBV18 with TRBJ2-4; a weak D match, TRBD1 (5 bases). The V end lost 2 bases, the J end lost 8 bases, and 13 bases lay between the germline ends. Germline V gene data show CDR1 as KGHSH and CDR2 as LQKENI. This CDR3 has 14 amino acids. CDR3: CASSPAGKGYIQYF. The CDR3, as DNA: TGTGCCAGCTCACCAGCAGGGAAGGGGTACATTCAGTACTTC. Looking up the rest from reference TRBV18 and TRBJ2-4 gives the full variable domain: NAGVMQNPRHLVRRRGQEARLRCSPMKGHSHVYWYRQLPEEGLKFMVYLQKENIIDESGMPKERFSAEFPKEGPSILRIQQVVRGDSAAYFCASSPAGKGYIQYFGAGTRLSVL.

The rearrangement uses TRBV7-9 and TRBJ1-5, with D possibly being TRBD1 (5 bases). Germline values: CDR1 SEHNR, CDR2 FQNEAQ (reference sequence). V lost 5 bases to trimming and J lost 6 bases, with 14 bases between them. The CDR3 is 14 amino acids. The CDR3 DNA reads TGTGCCAGCAGCCGGACCGTGCAGGGTCAGCCCCAGCATTTT. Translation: CASSRTVQGQPQHF.

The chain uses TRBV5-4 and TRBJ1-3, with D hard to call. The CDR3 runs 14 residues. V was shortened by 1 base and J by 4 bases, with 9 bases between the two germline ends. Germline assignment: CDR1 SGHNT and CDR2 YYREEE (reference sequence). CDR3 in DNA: TGTGCCAGCAGCTTGTACGTAGGCGGAAACACCATATATTTT. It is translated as CASSLYVGGNTIYF.

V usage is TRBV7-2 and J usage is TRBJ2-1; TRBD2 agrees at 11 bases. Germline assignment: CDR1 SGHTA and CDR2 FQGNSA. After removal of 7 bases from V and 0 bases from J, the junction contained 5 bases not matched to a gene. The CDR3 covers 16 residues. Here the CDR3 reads CASIVTSGSSYNEQFF. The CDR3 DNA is TGTGCCAGCATCGTAACTAGCGGGAGCTCCTACAATGAGCAGTTCTTC. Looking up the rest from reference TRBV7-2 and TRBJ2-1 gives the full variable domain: GAGVSQSPSNKVTEKGKDVELRCDPISGHTALYWYRQSLGQGLEFLIYFQGNSAPDKSGLPSDRFSAERTGGSVSTLTIQRTQQEDSAVYLCASIVTSGSSYNEQFFGPGTRLTVL.

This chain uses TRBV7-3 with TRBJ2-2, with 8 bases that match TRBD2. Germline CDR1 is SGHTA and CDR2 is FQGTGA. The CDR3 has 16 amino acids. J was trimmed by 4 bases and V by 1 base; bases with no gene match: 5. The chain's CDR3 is CASSLKGTSLTGELFF. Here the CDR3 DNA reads TGTGCCAGCAGCTTAAAAGGGACTAGTCTCACCGGGGAGCTGTTTTTT.

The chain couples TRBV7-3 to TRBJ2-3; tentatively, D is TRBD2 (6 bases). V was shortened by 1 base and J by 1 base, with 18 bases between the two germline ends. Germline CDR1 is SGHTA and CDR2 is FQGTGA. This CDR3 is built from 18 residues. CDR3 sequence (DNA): TGTGCCAGCAGCTTAAGTTTTCTTGGAGGGCTAGGCACAGATACGCAGTATTTT. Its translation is CASSLSFLGGLGTDTQYF.

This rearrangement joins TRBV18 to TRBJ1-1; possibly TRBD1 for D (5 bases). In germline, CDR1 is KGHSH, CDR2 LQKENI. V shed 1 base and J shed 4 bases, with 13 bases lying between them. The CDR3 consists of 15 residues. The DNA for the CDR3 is TGTGCCAGCTCACCACGCCTAAGGCAGGGCACTGAAGCTTTCTTT. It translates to CASSPRLRQGTEAFF.

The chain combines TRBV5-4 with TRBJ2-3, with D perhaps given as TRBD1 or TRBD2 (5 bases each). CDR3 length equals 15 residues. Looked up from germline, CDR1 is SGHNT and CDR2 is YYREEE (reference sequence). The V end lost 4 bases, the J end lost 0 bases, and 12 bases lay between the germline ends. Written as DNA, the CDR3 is TGTGCCAGCAGCGCAACCCGGGACAGCACAGATACGCAGTATTTT. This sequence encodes CASSATRDSTDTQYF.